These 21 T cell receptor beta chains originate from one sample sequenced in a study of radiation and T cells in renal cell carcinoma. Profiled with immunoSEQ multiplex PCR; TCRdb holds only in-frame clones, not every one. The table records some 95,000 clones, approximately 86% of them present only once. Time point denoted: baseline pretreatment blood. Documented treatment: 15 Gy SBRT to primary tumor, nephrectomy 4 weeks later. Material: blood, obtained from a patient whose treatment included radiotherapy and nephrectomy. All receptors come from a man aged 50-60 years with renal cell carcinoma.

The rearrangement joins TRBV7-2 to TRBJ2-5, with D possibly being TRBD1 or TRBD2 (6 bases each). Germline lookup yields CDR1 SGHTA and CDR2 FQGNSA. The germline V and J ends were trimmed by 8 bases and 7 bases, with 23 bases remaining between them. The CDR3 extends over 15 amino acids. The CDR3 loop is CASGRGAGNKGTQYF. In nucleotides, the CDR3 is TGTGCCAGCGGAAGGGGGGCGGGGAACAAGGGGACCCAGTACTTC.

This chain joins TRBV5-1 and TRBJ1-2, with D possibly matching TRBD1 (5 bases). Germline V gene lookup returns CDR1 SGHRS and CDR2 YFSETQ. This CDR3 spans 12 amino acids. Trimming removed 6 bases at V and 2 bases at J, with 8 bases between. The CDR3 reads CASKGENYGYTF. The CDR3 DNA reads as TGCGCCAGCAAAGGGGAAAACTATGGCTACACCTTC.

CDR3 protein: CASKKGGENTGELFF. The CDR3 bases are TGTGCCAGTAAGAAGGGGGGCGAGAACACCGGGGAGCTGTTTTTT. The chain is built from TRBV11-3 and TRBJ2-2; TRBD1 or TRBD2 may be the D gene (6 bases each). The CDR3 runs to 15 residues. With 9 bases removed from V and 1 base from J, the gap between germline ends came to 15 bases. Germline CDR1 and CDR2: SGHNT and YENEEA.

The chain couples TRBV9 to TRBJ2-1; TRBD2 agrees at 8 bases. The ends lost 5 bases at V and 4 bases at J; junction bases unmatched: 8. Germline V gene sequence: CDR1 SGDLS, CDR2 YYNGEE. The CDR3 is 15 amino acids. As DNA, the CDR3 is TGTGCCAGCAGGCCTTTAGCGGGATCATACAATGAGCAGTTCTTC. Amino acid sequence: CASRPLAGSYNEQFF.

The gene calls are TRBV4-2 and TRBJ1-2; D remains ambiguous. Germline CDR1 is LGHNA and CDR2 is YNFKEQ. V was pared by 1 base and J by 3 bases, with 9 bases between. CDR3 size: 14 residues. The CDR3 DNA is TGTGCCAGCAGCCAAGTTGAGACACACTATGGCTACACCTTC. Translated: CASSQVETHYGYTF.

The V gene is TRBV7-4, the J gene TRBJ2-7; D gene ambiguous. V dropped 4 bases and J dropped 3 bases, with 10 bases sitting between them. Germline assignment: CDR1 SGHVT and CDR2 SQSDAQ. The CDR3 has 13 residues. CDR3 residues: CASSWVGNYEQYF. DNA of the CDR3: TGTGCCAGCAGCTGGGTGGGGAACTACGAGCAGTACTTC.

This rearrangement joins TRBV18 to TRBJ2-2, with D unclear. Germline loops: CDR1 KGHSH, CDR2 LQKENI. The CDR3 is 13 residues long. Trimming cost V 4 bases and J 1 base, with 4 bases left between them. The CDR3 DNA reads as TGTGCCAGCTCACTTAAGAACACCGGGGAGCTGTTTTTT. Protein sequence: CASSLKNTGELFF. The whole variable domain, remainder taken from reference TRBV18 and TRBJ2-2, is NAGVMQNPRHLVRRRGQEARLRCSPMKGHSHVYWYRQLPEEGLKFMVYLQKENIIDESGMPKERFSAEFPKEGPSILRIQQVVRGDSAAYFCASSLKNTGELFFGEGSRLTVL.

The V and J genes are TRBV21-1 and TRBJ2-7; the table calls TRBD1, which could not be checked here. TRBV21-1 is a listed pseudogene. The CDR3 runs to 15 residues. DNA of the CDR3: TGTGCCAGCAGCAATCCGGGACAGGGGTACTACGAGCAGTACTTC. The encoded protein is CASSNPGQGYYEQYF.

V and J are TRBV6-6 and TRBJ2-5; the D gene is possibly TRBD2 (6 bases). CDR3 length equals 13 residues. The germline V gene has CDR1 MNHNY and CDR2 SVGAGI (reference sequence). Trimming shortened V by 6 bases and J by 4 bases, and 12 bases separated the two germline ends. CDR3 sequence: CASSQAGSETQYF. The CDR3 DNA sequence: TGTGCCAGCAGCCAAGCGGGCTCAGAGACCCAGTACTTC.

CDR3 coding DNA: TGTGCCAGTAGTATATTTGGCAATTCACCCCTCCACTTT. Its translation is CASSIFGNSPLHF. This sequence joins TRBV19 and TRBJ1-6; D is unresolved. This CDR3 has 13 amino acids. CDR1 LNHDA and CDR2 SQIVND come from the germline V gene (reference sequence). With 2 bases removed from V and 7 bases from J, the gap between germline ends came to 6 bases.

The chain links TRBV7-6 to TRBJ2-6; a possible D gene is TRBD1 (5 bases). The CDR3 extends over 19 amino acids. Trimming stripped 5 bases from V and 0 bases from J, with 20 bases between. The V gene's germline CDR1 is SGHVS and CDR2 FNYEAQ. In DNA, the CDR3 is TGTGCCAGCAGCCCCCTTTCCCCCCAGGGCCCCTCTGGGGCCAACGTCCTGACTTTC. Amino acid sequence: CASSPLSPQGPSGANVLTF.

V gene TRBV5-5 combines with J gene TRBJ2-5, with D possibly being TRBD2 (5 bases). CDR3 length equals 13 residues. Per the germline V gene, CDR1 is SGHKS and CDR2 is YYEKEE (reference sequence). V was trimmed by 6 bases and J by 5 bases, leaving 14 bases between them. The CDR3 protein is CASTPGPGETQYF. CDR3 sequence (DNA): TGTGCCAGCACCCCAGGCCCGGGGGAGACCCAGTACTTC.

V usage is TRBV19 and J usage is TRBJ2-3; 8 bases match TRBD2. Looked up from germline, CDR1 is LNHDA and CDR2 is SQIVND (reference sequence). Germline trimming cut 1 base from V and 5 bases from J; bases unmatched to any gene: 2. This CDR3 spans 14 amino acids. The CDR3 loop is CASSIAGGGDTQYF. The CDR3 bases are TGTGCCAGTAGTATAGCGGGAGGGGGAGATACGCAGTATTTT.

J is TRBJ2-7 and V is TRBV28; the match to TRBD1 covers 11 bases. The CDR3 length is 15 residues. Germline CDR1 MDHEN, CDR2 SYDVKM. V shed 9 bases, J shed 7 bases, and the junction held 14 bases outside the gene matches. The CDR3 sequence is CASSTGGQGAYEQYF. Written as DNA, the CDR3 is TGTGCCAGTAGTACCGGTGGACAGGGGGCGTATGAGCAGTACTTC.

The chain recombines TRBV9 with TRBJ2-3; 10 bases agree with TRBD2. The CDR3 has 16 residues. Germline V gene data show CDR1 as SGDLS and CDR2 as YYNGEE. V was clipped by 0 bases and J by 6 bases; unmatched bases: 7. The CDR3 here is CASSVGEGLAWDTQYF. CDR3 coding DNA: TGTGCCAGCAGCGTAGGCGAGGGACTAGCGTGGGATACGCAGTATTTT.

This clone has only a few counts. The rearrangement uses TRBV2 and TRBJ1-1, with D possibly matching TRBD1 (5 bases). The CDR3 totals 14 residues. The germline gives CDR1 SNHLY, CDR2 FYNNEI. Trimming removed 6 bases at V and 1 base at J, with 12 bases between. The CDR3 is CASSRQPANTEAFF. In nucleotides, the CDR3 is TGTGCCAGCAGCAGACAGCCGGCGAACACTGAAGCTTTCTTT. Full variable domain (rest looked up from reference TRBV2 and TRBJ1-1): EPEVTQTPSHQVTQMGQEVILRCVPISNHLYFYWYRQILGQKVEFLVSFYNNEISEKSEIFDDQFSVERPDGSNFTLKIRSTKLEDSAMYFCASSRQPANTEAFFGQGTRLTVV.

The chain uses TRBV10-1 and TRBJ2-5; no clear D. Germline loops: CDR1 WNHNN, CDR2 SYGVQD (reference sequence). The CDR3 spans 12 residues. V lost 6 bases, J lost 4 bases, and 9 bases lay in between. CDR3 nucleotides: TGCGCCAGCAGCTCAGCTCTAGAGACCCAGTACTTC. It is translated as CASSSALETQYF.

The V call is TRBV5-1, the J call TRBJ2-5, with TRBD1 as a possible D gene (5 bases). CDR3 length: 13 residues. V dropped 4 bases and J dropped 5 bases, with 12 bases sitting between them. Germline V gives CDR1 SGHRS, CDR2 YFSETQ. CDR3 sequence: CASSHRQLETQYF. The CDR3 nucleotides read TGCGCCAGCAGCCATAGACAGTTGGAGACCCAGTACTTC.

This chain uses TRBV30 with TRBJ1-1; D call uncertain. The germline CDR1 and CDR2 sequences are GTSNPN and SVGIG (reference sequence). This CDR3 has 12 residues. Trimming shortened V by 0 bases and J by 4 bases, and 6 bases separated the two germline ends. The CDR3: CAWSVVVTEAFF. Here the CDR3 DNA reads TGTGCCTGGAGTGTAGTCGTCACTGAAGCTTTCTTT.

The CDR3 sequence is CASSQDGTASDTIYF. In DNA, the CDR3 is TGCGCCAGCAGCCAAGATGGGACGGCCAGTGACACCATATATTTT. The chain uses TRBV4-1 and TRBJ1-3; tentative D call: TRBD1 (5 bases). The germline V and J ends were trimmed by 0 bases and 8 bases, with 14 bases remaining between them. Germline V lookup: CDR1 MGHRA, CDR2 YSYEKL. The CDR3 runs to 15 residues.

This chain connects TRBV11-3 to TRBJ2-5, with 12 bases aligning to TRBD2. The CDR3 is 17 residues long. The V segment lost 1 base and the J segment 5 bases; nucleotides outside the gene matches: 8. CDR1 and CDR2 from the germline V gene are SGHNT and YENEEA. The CDR3 DNA sequence: TGTGCCAGCAGCTTAGGCCTAGCGGGAGGGCCAAAGGAGACCCAGTACTTC. It translates to CASSLGLAGGPKETQYF.